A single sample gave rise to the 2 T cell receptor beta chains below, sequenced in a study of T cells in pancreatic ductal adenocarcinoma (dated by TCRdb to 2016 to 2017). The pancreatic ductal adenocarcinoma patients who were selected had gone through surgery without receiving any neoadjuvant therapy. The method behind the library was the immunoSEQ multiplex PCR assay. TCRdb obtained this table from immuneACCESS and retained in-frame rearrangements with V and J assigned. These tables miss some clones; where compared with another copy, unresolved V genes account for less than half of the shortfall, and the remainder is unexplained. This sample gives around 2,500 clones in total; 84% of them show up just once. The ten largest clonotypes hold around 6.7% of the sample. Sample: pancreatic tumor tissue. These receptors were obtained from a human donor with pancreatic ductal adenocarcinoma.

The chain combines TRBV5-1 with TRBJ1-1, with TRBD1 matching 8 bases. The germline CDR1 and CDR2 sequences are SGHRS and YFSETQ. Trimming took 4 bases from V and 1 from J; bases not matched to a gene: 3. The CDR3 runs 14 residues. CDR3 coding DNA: TGCGCCAGCAGCACCGGGACAGGGAACACTGAAGCTTTCTTT. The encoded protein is CASSTGTGNTEAFF. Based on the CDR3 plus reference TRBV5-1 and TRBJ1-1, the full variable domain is KAGVTQTPRYLIKTRGQQVTLSCSPISGHRSVSWYQQTPGQGLQFLFEYFSETQRNKGNFPGRFSGRQFSNSRSEMNVSTLELGDSALYLCASSTGTGNTEAFFGQGTRLTVV.

The CDR3 here is CASSLGLAGGRGTDTQYF. DNA of the CDR3: TGCGCCAGCAGCTTAGGACTAGCGGGAGGTCGGGGCACAGATACGCAGTATTTT. The chain joins TRBV5-1 to TRBJ2-3, with TRBD2 matching 14 bases. From germline, CDR1 is SGHRS and CDR2 YFSETQ. This CDR3 region has 18 residues. V trimming: 2 bases; J trimming: 1 base; junction bases outside the gene matches: 6. The whole variable domain, remainder taken from reference TRBV5-1 and TRBJ2-3, is KAGVTQTPRYLIKTRGQQVTLSCSPISGHRSVSWYQQTPGQGLQFLFEYFSETQRNKGNFPGRFSGRQFSNSRSEMNVSTLELGDSALYLCASSLGLAGGRGTDTQYFGPGTRLTVL.